This paragraph reports one TCR beta chain. The record originates from a study of blood T cell repertoires in COVID-19. Looking at the study overall: COVID-19 samples from acute and convalescent phases originated in the United States, Italy and Spain.

Generated by immunoSEQ multiplex PCR, the TCRdb table keeps only in-frame clones and is missing some. The sample comprises under 200,000 clones, 80% to 90% of which are singletons, and roughly 8% rests with the top ten. The sequenced sample was peripheral blood. This clonotype was sampled from a man in his 60s with acute or convalescent COVID-19.

The chain's CDR3 is CASSPSGGGSTTEAFF. CDR3 coding DNA: TGTGCCAGCAGCCCTAGTGGGGGGGGCTCGACCACTGAAGCTTTCTTT. The chain joins TRBV11-3 to TRBJ1-1; a possible D gene is TRBD1 (6 bases). Germline V gene sequence: CDR1 SGHNT, CDR2 YENEEA. The V end lost 5 bases, the J end lost 4 bases, and 20 bases lay between the germline ends. The CDR3 has 16 residues. The full variable domain, its missing parts supplied by reference TRBV11-3 and TRBJ1-1, is EAGVVQSPRYKIIEKKQPVAFWCNPISGHNTLYWYLQNLGQGPELLIRYENEEAVDDSQLPKDRFSAERLKGVDSTLKIQPAELGDSAVYLCASSPSGGGSTTEAFFGQGTRLTVV.